These 16 T cell receptor beta chains were sequenced from one sample in a study of CD8+CD57+ T cells in acquired aplastic anemia. Flow cytometry had shown expanded CD8+CD57+ cells in the patients chosen for sequencing. Genomic DNA acted as the template from which TCR beta VDJ combination and CDR3 sequence profiling were carried out. TCRdb ran MiXCR on the reads and lists one entry per CDR3 protein. The sample contains 95,000 to 150,000 distinct CDR3 sequences, about 50% of which appear only once. Sequenced material: sorted CD4+, CD8+, or CD8+CD57+ T cells (not recorded which) from PBMCs. These receptors all stem from a human donor with aplastic anemia.

This clonotype was counted a single time. The chain is built from TRBV2 and TRBJ1-2; no clear D gene. There are 14 residues in the CDR3. Germline V gene sequence: CDR1 SNHLY, CDR2 FYNNEI. The ends were cut back, 6 bases at V and 0 bases at J, with 11 bases in the middle. In nucleotides, the CDR3 is TGTGCCAGCAGACAGACGTTAGCTAACTATGGCTACACCTTC. Protein sequence: CASRQTLANYGYTF.

This clonotype was observed many times. The chain links TRBV20-1 to TRBJ2-1; TRBD1 aligns across 7 bases. Germline CDR1 and CDR2: DFQATT and SNEGSKA (reference sequence). After removal of 6 bases from V and 2 bases from J, the junction contained 10 bases not matched to a gene. This CDR3 is 15 amino acids long. The CDR3 region has the DNA TGCAGTGCCCCATACCGGGACAGACCCTACAATGAGCAGTTCTTC. It encodes CSAPYRDRPYNEQFF.

The chain has TRBV7-2 and TRBJ2-7; 8 bases agree with TRBD1. This CDR3 is 14 amino acids long. The germline V gene has CDR1 SGHTA and CDR2 FQGNSA. J gave up 2 bases and V 3 bases, and 3 bases lay outside the gene matches. CDR3 sequence reads: CASSLGQAPYEQYF. CDR3 DNA sequence: TGTGCCAGCAGCTTGGGACAGGCCCCCTACGAGCAGTACTTC.

This clonotype was detected ten times or more. V and J are TRBV25-1 and TRBJ2-7; TRBD1 or TRBD2 may be the D gene (5 bases each). Germline V CDR1 and CDR2: MGHDK, SYGVNS. This CDR3 comprises 14 residues. V dropped 5 bases and J dropped 5 bases, with 16 bases sitting between them. CDR3: CASSFPGPLDEQYF. The CDR3 coding sequence is TGTGCCAGCAGTTTTCCGGGACCCTTGGACGAGCAGTACTTC.

The chain joins TRBV7-9 to TRBJ2-7, with D possibly being TRBD1 (5 bases). The CDR3 extends over 12 amino acids. Germline CDR1 reads SEHNR; CDR2 reads FQNEAQ (reference sequence). Trimming took off 5 bases at V and 7 bases at J, with 12 bases between the two ends. The CDR3 reads CASSEGVGEQYF. The CDR3 region has the DNA TGTGCCAGCAGCGAAGGGGTGGGAGAGCAGTACTTC. The variable domain in full, completed from reference TRBV7-9 and TRBJ2-7, reads DTGVSQNPRHKITKRGQNVTFRCDPISEHNRLYWYRQTLGQGPEFLTYFQNEAQLEKSRLLSDRFSAERPKGSFSTLEIQRTEQGDSAMYLCASSEGVGEQYFGPGTRLTVT.

The J gene is TRBJ2-7, the V gene TRBV5-4, with D perhaps matching TRBD1 (6 bases). CDR3 length: 13 amino acids. CDR1 SGHNT and CDR2 YYREEE come from the germline V gene (reference sequence). Trimming stripped 4 bases from V and 6 bases from J, with 14 bases between. CDR3 bases: TGTGCCAGCAGCGCAGACAGGTTTGGCGAGCAGTACTTC. It yields the protein CASSADRFGEQYF.

This clonotype was seen ten or more times. CDR3 DNA: TGTGCCATCAGTGACTTAGTCTGGGGTGAGGAAAACGAGCAGTACTTC. Its translation is CAISDLVWGEENEQYF. V is TRBV10-3 and J is TRBJ2-7; D is undetermined. Trimming pared 3 bases from V and 5 bases from J, leaving 20 bases between. This CDR3 region has 16 residues. Germline CDR1 is ENHRY and CDR2 is SYGVKD.

The sample holds a few counts of this clonotype. The junction differs from germline at one of its ends, possibly a read error. The chain uses TRBV7-2 and TRBJ2-7; no firm D call. The germline V gene has CDR1 SGHTA and CDR2 FQGNSA. The CDR3 is 12 residues long. The CDR3 loop reads CASSLSTYGQYF. CDR3 nucleotide sequence: TGTGCCAGCAGCTTAAGTACGTACGGGCAGTACTTC. Together with reference TRBV7-2 and TRBJ2-7, the CDR3 gives the full variable domain: GAGVSQSPSNKVTEKGKDVELRCDPISGHTALYWYRQSLGQGLEFLIYFQGNSAPDKSGLPSDRFSAERTGGSVSTLTIQRTQQEDSAVYLCASSLSTYGQYFGPGTRLTVT.

J is TRBJ2-3 and V is TRBV3-1, with D tentatively TRBD1 or TRBD2 (7 bases each). The germline V gene has CDR1 LGHDT and CDR2 YNNKEL (reference sequence). The CDR3 runs to 17 residues. V shed 0 bases and J shed 5 bases, with 18 bases lying between them. The CDR3 reads CASSQDWRGPGGDTQYF. CDR3 in DNA: TGTGCCAGCAGCCAAGATTGGCGGGGGCCAGGGGGAGATACGCAGTATTTT.

The rearrangement joins TRBV19 to TRBJ2-1, with TRBD2 identical over 13 bases. There are 15 residues in the CDR3. CDR1 is LNHDA, CDR2 SQIVND, per germline (reference sequence). V trimming: 4 bases; J trimming: 4 bases; junction bases outside the gene matches: 1. In nucleotides, the CDR3 is TGTGCCAGTAGTACGGGACTAGCGGGATACAATGAGCAGTTCTTC. This sequence encodes CASSTGLAGYNEQFF.

This clonotype was seen a handful of times. V and J are TRBV27 and TRBJ1-2; 8 nucleotides align to TRBD1. V dropped 6 bases and J dropped 8; count of bases not matched to a gene: 5. The CDR3 length is 12 residues. Germline V gene lookup returns CDR1 MNHEY and CDR2 SMNVEV (reference sequence). CDR3 sequence reads: CASSGDRGGYTF. Here the CDR3 DNA reads TGTGCCAGCAGCGGTGACAGGGGAGGCTACACCTTC.

This clonotype showed up just a few times. The chain has TRBV2 and TRBJ1-5, with 10 bases fitting TRBD1. Trimming took 6 bases from V and 6 from J; bases not matched to a gene: 2. The CDR3 length is 13 residues. Per the germline V gene, CDR1 is SNHLY and CDR2 is FYNNEI. CDR3 sequence reads: CASRTGGGQPQHF. CDR3 DNA: TGTGCCAGCAGGACAGGGGGCGGTCAGCCCCAGCATTTT.

This clonotype has a count of ten or more. V gene TRBV19 combines with J gene TRBJ1-5; D remains unclear. This CDR3 region has 15 residues. Germline V lookup: CDR1 LNHDA, CDR2 SQIVND (reference sequence). The V gene lost 3 bases and the J gene lost 0 bases, with 9 bases spanning the gap. The CDR3 DNA reads as TGTGCCAGTAGTATCCCGACAACTAGCAATCAGCCCCAGCATTTT. As protein: CASSIPTTSNQPQHF.

This clonotype was seen once. The V call is TRBV9, the J call TRBJ1-2; D may be TRBD1 (6 bases). The V gene's germline CDR1 is SGDLS and CDR2 YYNGEE. The length of the CDR3 is 12 residues. V gave up 3 bases and J gave up 7 bases, with 10 bases separating them. CDR3 loop: CASSENRAGYTF. The CDR3, as DNA: TGTGCCAGCAGCGAAAACAGGGCTGGCTACACCTTC.

The rearrangement joins TRBV12-3 or TRBV12-4 to TRBJ2-4, with TRBD1 identical over 8 bases. Trimming cost V 4 bases and J 8 bases; bases outside gene matches: 7. This CDR3 is 14 amino acids long. The CDR3 region is CASSSRQGAHIQYF. CDR3 nucleotides: TGTGCCAGCAGTTCGAGGCAGGGGGCGCACATTCAGTACTTC.

This clonotype was observed a few times. This rearrangement joins TRBV4-1 to TRBJ2-2; D call uncertain. This CDR3 region has 13 residues. The V end was cut by 4 bases, the J end by 5 bases, with 8 bases between. Looked up from germline, CDR1 is MGHRA and CDR2 is YSYEKL. In nucleotides, the CDR3 is TGCGCCAGCAGCCCTACCGGAACCGGGGAGCTGTTTTTT. This encodes CASSPTGTGELFF.